Shown below are 28 T cell receptor beta chains from a single sample sequenced in a study of CD8+ T cells in alopecia areata. Regarding treatment: oral pan-JAK inhibitor, 5-10 mg twice daily. Following RNA extraction, reverse transcription yielded cDNA that acted as the sequencing template. Repertoires were generated with immunoSEQ multiplex PCR, while TCRdb's copy carries only in-frame clones and drops some. The sample records approximately 200,000 clones, roughly 64% being singletons. This specimen consisted of CD4+ T cells sorted from blood, obtained at week 24, from a patient treated with tofacitinib. Receptors originate from a human donor with alopecia areata.

This clone was seen a single time. The chain joins TRBV7-9 to TRBJ2-5; D assignment may be TRBD1 or TRBD2 (7 bases each). V lost 1 base to trimming and J lost 5 bases, with 20 bases between them. Germline loops: CDR1 SEHNR, CDR2 FQNEAQ (reference sequence). The CDR3 consists of 17 residues. As DNA, the CDR3 is TGTGCCAGCAGCTTAGAACAGGGGACTATTCGTGGGGAGACCCAGTACTTC. Its translation: CASSLEQGTIRGETQYF.

The gene calls are TRBV7-2 and TRBJ1-1, with D possibly being TRBD1 (5 bases). The length of the CDR3 is 14 residues. V was cut by 1 base and J by 1 base, with 7 bases left in between. Germline V gene lookup returns CDR1 SGHTA and CDR2 FQGNSA. The CDR3 sequence: CASSLEGRNTEAFF. For the CDR3, the DNA is TGTGCCAGCAGCTTAGAGGGGAGGAACACTGAAGCTTTCTTT. Full variable domain (rest looked up from reference TRBV7-2 and TRBJ1-1): GAGVSQSPSNKVTEKGKDVELRCDPISGHTALYWYRQSLGQGLEFLIYFQGNSAPDKSGLPSDRFSAERTGGSVSTLTIQRTQQEDSAVYLCASSLEGRNTEAFFGQGTRLTVV.

This chain joins TRBV7-8 and TRBJ2-1, with 9 bases fitting TRBD1. Germline trimming cut 5 bases from V and 5 bases from J; bases unmatched to any gene: 7. Germline CDR1 is SGHVS and CDR2 is FQNEAQ. The CDR3 is 15 amino acids. CDR3 bases: TGTGCCAGCAGCCGGGGACAGGGCATCGACAATGAGCAGTTCTTC. The encoded protein is CASSRGQGIDNEQFF.

The chain combines TRBV11-1 with TRBJ2-1; TRBD1 aligns across 10 bases. This CDR3 has 15 amino acids. V trimming: 4 bases; J trimming: 1 base; junction bases outside the gene matches: 1. CDR1 SGHAT and CDR2 FQDESV come from the germline V gene (reference sequence). The CDR3 region has the DNA TGTGCCAGCAGCTGGGGACAGGGGTCCTACAATGAGCAGTTCTTC. Protein product: CASSWGQGSYNEQFF.

The V call is TRBV2, the J call TRBJ2-7; 8 positions agree with TRBD1. Germline values: CDR1 SNHLY, CDR2 FYNNEI. This CDR3 region has 14 residues. The V gene end was trimmed by 6 bases and the J gene end by 0 bases; junction bases not matched to a gene: 4. The CDR3 DNA reads TGTGCCAGCAGCGGACAGGGAAACTCCTACGAGCAGTACTTC. It yields the protein CASSGQGNSYEQYF. The full variable domain, with the rest looked up from reference TRBV2 and TRBJ2-7, is EPEVTQTPSHQVTQMGQEVILRCVPISNHLYFYWYRQILGQKVEFLVSFYNNEISEKSEIFDDQFSVERPDGSNFTLKIRSTKLEDSAMYFCASSGQGNSYEQYFGPGTRLTVT.

This clone turned up a few times. V and J are TRBV19 and TRBJ2-3; the D gene is possibly TRBD2 (5 bases). There are 13 residues in the CDR3. CDR1 LNHDA and CDR2 SQIVND come from the germline V gene (reference sequence). Trimming removed 6 bases at V and 4 bases at J, with 11 bases between. The CDR3 loop is CASRQVGADTQYF. The CDR3 bases are TGTGCCAGTAGGCAGGTGGGAGCAGATACGCAGTATTTT.

The chain uses TRBV29-1 and TRBJ1-2; D not certain. CDR1 and CDR2 (germline): SQVTM, ANQGSEA. Trimming cost V 4 bases and J 3 bases, with 9 bases left between them. The CDR3 is 12 residues long. The DNA for the CDR3 is TGCAGCGTTGGGTTGGGAGACTATGGCTACACCTTC. It yields the protein CSVGLGDYGYTF.

The V and J genes are TRBV7-9 and TRBJ2-2; TRBD2 agrees at 14 bases. The germline V gene has CDR1 SEHNR and CDR2 FQNEAQ (reference sequence). The CDR3 spans 15 residues. Germline trimming cut 8 bases from V and 8 bases from J; bases unmatched to any gene: 7. The CDR3 protein is CASGGTSGSSGELFF. In DNA, the CDR3 is TGTGCCAGCGGCGGGACTAGCGGGAGTTCTGGGGAGCTGTTTTTT.

The gene calls are TRBV25-1 and TRBJ1-4; D is unresolved. This CDR3 has 15 residues. The V gene's germline CDR1 is MGHDK and CDR2 SYGVNS. The germline V and J ends were trimmed by 4 bases and 10 bases, with 19 bases remaining between them. The CDR3 region has the DNA TGTGCCAGCAGTGTCTCGCAGGCCTCCTTAGGAAAACTGTTTTTT. It is translated as CASSVSQASLGKLFF.

The chain carries TRBV5-1 and TRBJ1-1, with no clear D. From germline, CDR1 is SGHRS and CDR2 YFSETQ. The CDR3 consists of 14 residues. With 5 bases removed from V and 0 bases from J, the gap between germline ends came to 11 bases. DNA for the CDR3: TGCGCCAGCAGAGGATTCACTATGAACACTGAAGCTTTCTTT. Amino acid sequence: CASRGFTMNTEAFF.

The chain employs TRBV5-1 and TRBJ2-1; D is perhaps TRBD1 (5 bases). This CDR3 is 13 amino acids long. Trimming removed 1 base at V and 8 bases at J, with 10 bases between. The V gene's germline CDR1 is SGHRS and CDR2 YFSETQ. CDR3 nucleotide sequence: TGCGCCAGCAGCTTGTGGGTAGGGGATGAGCAGTTCTTC. Residues: CASSLWVGDEQFF.

The chain employs TRBV29-1 and TRBJ2-3; 14 nucleotides align to TRBD2. J gave up 5 bases and V 5 bases, and 3 bases lay outside the gene matches. CDR1 is SQVTM and CDR2 is ANQGSEA in the germline V gene. This CDR3 is 14 amino acids long. The CDR3: CSVHGLAGGDTQYF. The DNA for the CDR3 is TGCAGCGTTCATGGACTAGCGGGAGGAGATACGCAGTATTTT.

The V gene is TRBV10-3, the J gene TRBJ2-1, with D uncertain. Trimming left V 4 bases short and J 9 bases short, with 10 bases between. Germline CDR1 ENHRY, CDR2 SYGVKD. The length of the CDR3 is 12 residues. The CDR3 protein is CAISASASEQFF. The CDR3 DNA follows: TGTGCCATCAGTGCTTCAGCGTCTGAGCAGTTCTTC.

This clone was recorded once. This chain connects TRBV5-1 to TRBJ2-1; weak D call: TRBD1 (5 bases). Trimming left V 0 bases short and J 2 bases short, with 9 bases between. Germline loops: CDR1 SGHRS, CDR2 YFSETQ. The CDR3 has 15 amino acids. As DNA, the CDR3 is TGCGCCAGCAGCTTGGCCGTGGACACCTACAATGAGCAGTTCTTC. Translation: CASSLAVDTYNEQFF.

The genes are TRBV27 and TRBJ1-2; the match to TRBD1 covers 9 bases. The trim removed 10 bases at V and 1 base at J, leaving 7 bases unmatched. The CDR3 spans 14 residues. Germline CDR1 reads MNHEY; CDR2 reads SMNVEV (reference sequence). CDR3 residues: CANSQGARNYGYTF. DNA of the CDR3: TGTGCCAATTCACAGGGGGCTCGTAACTATGGCTACACCTTC.

The gene calls are TRBV30 and TRBJ2-2; 12 bases line up with TRBD2. CDR3 length equals 15 residues. CDR1 and CDR2 (germline): GTSNPN, SVGIG (reference sequence). The trim removed 1 base at V and 4 bases at J, leaving 1 base unmatched. Written as DNA, the CDR3 is TGTGCCTGGAGTGGACTAGCGGGAGCCACCGGGGAGCTGTTTTTT. This sequence encodes CAWSGLAGATGELFF.

This sequence joins TRBV5-1 and TRBJ2-5; 12 bases match TRBD2. This CDR3 spans 17 amino acids. V shed 4 bases and J 2 bases; nucleotides not matched to a gene: 9. Looked up from germline, CDR1 is SGHRS and CDR2 is YFSETQ. The CDR3 is CASSPAWTSGEQETQYF. The DNA for the CDR3 is TGCGCCAGCAGCCCCGCGTGGACTAGCGGGGAGCAAGAGACCCAGTACTTC.

The J gene is TRBJ2-7, the V gene TRBV7-9; 11 positions agree with TRBD2. CDR1 is SEHNR and CDR2 is FQNEAQ in the germline V gene (reference sequence). Trimming took 3 bases from V and 1 from J; bases not matched to a gene: 5. CDR3 size: 16 residues. The CDR3 region is CASSLIGLAGSYEQYF. Here the CDR3 DNA reads TGTGCCAGCAGCTTGATCGGACTAGCGGGTTCCTACGAGCAGTACTTC.

A few counts support this clone. The CDR3 region has the DNA TGTGCCAGTAGGTCAGGGGGCACGAACACTGAAGCTTTCTTT. This encodes CASRSGGTNTEAFF. This rearrangement joins TRBV19 to TRBJ1-1; 8 bases are shared with TRBD1. The germline V gene encodes CDR1 LNHDA and CDR2 SQIVND (reference sequence). V shed 6 bases, J shed 1 base, and the junction held 4 bases outside the gene matches. This CDR3 is 14 amino acids long. The whole variable domain, remainder taken from reference TRBV19 and TRBJ1-1, is DGGITQSPKYLFRKEGQNVTLSCEQNLNHDAMYWYRQDPGQGLRLIYYSQIVNDFQKGDIAEGYSVSREKKESFPLTVTSAQKNPTAFYLCASRSGGTNTEAFFGQGTRLTVV.

This clone was seen more than once but under ten times. V gene TRBV28 combines with J gene TRBJ1-2; tentative D call: TRBD1 (5 bases). Germline V gene data show CDR1 as MDHEN and CDR2 as SYDVKM. V lost 1 base and J 4 bases, leaving 10 bases between the germline ends. The CDR3 spans 14 residues. In nucleotides, the CDR3 is TGTGCCAGCAGTTTATCAGGGATCATCTATGGCTACACCTTC. This gives the protein CASSLSGIIYGYTF.

In this sample, this clone turned up a few times. The CDR3 protein is CASSFDRVFSGYTF. CDR3 in DNA: TGTGCCAGCAGCTTCGACAGGGTGTTCAGTGGCTACACCTTC. This chain joins TRBV7-2 and TRBJ1-2, with 7 bases that match TRBD1. Germline V gene sequence: CDR1 SGHTA, CDR2 FQGNSA. CDR3 length equals 14 residues. After removal of 3 bases from V and 7 bases from J, the junction contained 8 bases not matched to a gene.

A few counts support this clone. The genes are TRBV9 and TRBJ2-7; 9 bases line up with TRBD1. This CDR3 has 15 residues. The trim removed 4 bases at V and 1 base at J, leaving 6 bases unmatched. Per germline, CDR1 SGDLS and CDR2 YYNGEE. The CDR3 spells CASSPPGQGSYEQYF. The CDR3 DNA reads as TGTGCCAGCAGCCCACCGGGACAGGGTTCCTACGAGCAGTACTTC.

The chain links TRBV7-9 to TRBJ1-1; no firm D call. The CDR3 is made up of 16 amino acids. Germline lookup yields CDR1 SEHNR and CDR2 FQNEAQ (reference sequence). Trimming pared 5 bases from V and 3 bases from J, leaving 19 bases between. Written as DNA, the CDR3 is TGTGCCAGCAGCCCGATGGTGTCGGGCGTGGACACTGAAGCTTTCTTT. Amino acids: CASSPMVSGVDTEAFF. The entire variable domain, with the rest obtained from reference TRBV7-9 and TRBJ1-1, is as follows: DTGVSQNPRHKITKRGQNVTFRCDPISEHNRLYWYRQTLGQGPEFLTYFQNEAQLEKSRLLSDRFSAERPKGSFSTLEIQRTEQGDSAMYLCASSPMVSGVDTEAFFGQGTRLTVV.

The rearrangement uses TRBV6-5 and TRBJ1-2; tentative D call: TRBD1 (5 bases). Trimming left V 5 bases short and J 4 bases short, with 14 bases between. CDR1 is MNHEY, CDR2 SVGAGI, per germline. The CDR3 has 14 amino acids. CDR3 in DNA: TGTGCCAGCAGTCGAACTGCAGGGACCTATGGCTACACCTTC. Protein sequence: CASSRTAGTYGYTF.

This rearrangement joins TRBV11-1 to TRBJ2-2; D remains ambiguous. V was trimmed by 2 bases and J by 0 bases, leaving 16 bases between them. The CDR3 runs 18 residues. The germline V gene has CDR1 SGHAT and CDR2 FQDESV (reference sequence). Written as DNA, the CDR3 is TGTGCCAGCAGCTTATCGGTGGGCAGCGCTACGAACACCGGGGAGCTGTTTTTT. Translating gives CASSLSVGSATNTGELFF.

The chain employs TRBV19 and TRBJ1-2; D remains ambiguous. Trimming took 10 bases from V and 3 from J, leaving 9 bases between them. The CDR3 length is 11 residues. Germline lookup yields CDR1 LNHDA and CDR2 SQIVND (reference sequence). CDR3 DNA: TGTGCCACTCCAACAGACTATGGCTACACCTTC. Protein product: CATPTDYGYTF.

The chain links TRBV9 to TRBJ2-7; D call uncertain. The CDR3 is made up of 11 amino acids. Trimming pared 5 bases from V and 3 bases from J, leaving 6 bases between. Germline values: CDR1 SGDLS, CDR2 YYNGEE. This chain's CDR3 is CASRDHYEQYF. The CDR3 DNA reads as TGTGCCAGCAGGGACCACTACGAGCAGTACTTC.

The chain links TRBV4-1 to TRBJ1-1, with D possibly matching TRBD1 (6 bases). V gave up 6 bases and J gave up 4 bases, with 21 bases separating them. Germline V CDR1 and CDR2: MGHRA, YSYEKL. The CDR3 is made up of 16 amino acids. The CDR3 protein is CASSTPSGAGGTEAFF. Here the CDR3 DNA reads TGCGCCAGCAGTACCCCATCAGGGGCTGGGGGCACTGAAGCTTTCTTT.